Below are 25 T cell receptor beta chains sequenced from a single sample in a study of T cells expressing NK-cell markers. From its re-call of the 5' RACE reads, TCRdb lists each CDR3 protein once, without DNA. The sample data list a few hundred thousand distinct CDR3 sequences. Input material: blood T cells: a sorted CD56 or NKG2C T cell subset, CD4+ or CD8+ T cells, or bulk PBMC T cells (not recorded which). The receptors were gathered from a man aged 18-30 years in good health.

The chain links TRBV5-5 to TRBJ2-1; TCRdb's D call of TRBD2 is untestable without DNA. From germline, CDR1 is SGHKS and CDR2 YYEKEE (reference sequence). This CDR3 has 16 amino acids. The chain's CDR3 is CASSEVPGLAANEQFF.

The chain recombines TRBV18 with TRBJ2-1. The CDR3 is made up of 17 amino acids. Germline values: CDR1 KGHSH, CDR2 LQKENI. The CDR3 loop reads CASSPKITRYSYNEQFF.

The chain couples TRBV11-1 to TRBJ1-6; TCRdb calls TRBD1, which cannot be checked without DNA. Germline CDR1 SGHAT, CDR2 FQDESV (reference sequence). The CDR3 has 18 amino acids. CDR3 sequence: CASSLEPTGPKRNSPLHF. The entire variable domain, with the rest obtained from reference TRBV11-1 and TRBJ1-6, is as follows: EAEVAQSPRYKITEKSQAVAFWCDPISGHATLYWYRQILGQGPELLVQFQDESVVDDSQLPKDRFSAERLKGVDSTLKIQPAELGDSAMYLCASSLEPTGPKRNSPLHFGNGTRLTVT.

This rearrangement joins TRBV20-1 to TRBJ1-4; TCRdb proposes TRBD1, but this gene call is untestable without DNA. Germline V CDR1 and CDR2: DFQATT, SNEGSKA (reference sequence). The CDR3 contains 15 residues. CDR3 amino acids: CSARPGTGAGEKLFF.

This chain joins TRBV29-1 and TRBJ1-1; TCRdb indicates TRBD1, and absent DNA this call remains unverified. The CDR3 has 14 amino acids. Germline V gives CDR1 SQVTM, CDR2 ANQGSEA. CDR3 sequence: CSVHGRGGYTEAFF.

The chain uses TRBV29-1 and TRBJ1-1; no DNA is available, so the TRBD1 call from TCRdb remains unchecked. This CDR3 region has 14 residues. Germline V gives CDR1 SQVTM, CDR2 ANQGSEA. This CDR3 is CSVHPGQQNTEAFF.

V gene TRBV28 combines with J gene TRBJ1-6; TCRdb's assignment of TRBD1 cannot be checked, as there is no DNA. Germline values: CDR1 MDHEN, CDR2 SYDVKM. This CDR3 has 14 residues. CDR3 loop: CASRVQGVNSPLHF.

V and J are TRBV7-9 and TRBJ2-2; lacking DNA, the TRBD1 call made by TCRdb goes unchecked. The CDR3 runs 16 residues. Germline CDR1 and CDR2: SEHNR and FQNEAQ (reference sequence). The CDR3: CASSPGQGFETGELFF.

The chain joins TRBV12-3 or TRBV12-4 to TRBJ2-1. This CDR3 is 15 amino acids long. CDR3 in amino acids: CASSLQAILINEQFF.

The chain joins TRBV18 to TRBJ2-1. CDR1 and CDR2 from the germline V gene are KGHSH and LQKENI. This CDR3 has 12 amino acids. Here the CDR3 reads CASSPYVDEQFF.

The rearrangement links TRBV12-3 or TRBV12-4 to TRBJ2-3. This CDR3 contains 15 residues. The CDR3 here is CASSLRRLALDTQYF.

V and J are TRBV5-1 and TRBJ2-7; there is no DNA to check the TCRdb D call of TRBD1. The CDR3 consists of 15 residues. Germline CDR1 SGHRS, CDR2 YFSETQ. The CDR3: CASSPTGQGSYEQYF.

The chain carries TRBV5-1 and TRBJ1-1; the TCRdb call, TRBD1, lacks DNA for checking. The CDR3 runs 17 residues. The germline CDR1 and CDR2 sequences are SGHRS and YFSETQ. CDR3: CASSFGLVGVRNTEAFF.

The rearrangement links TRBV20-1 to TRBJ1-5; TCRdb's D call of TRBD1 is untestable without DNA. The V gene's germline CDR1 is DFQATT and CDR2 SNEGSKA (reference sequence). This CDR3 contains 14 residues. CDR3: CSGLDSRRNQPQHF.

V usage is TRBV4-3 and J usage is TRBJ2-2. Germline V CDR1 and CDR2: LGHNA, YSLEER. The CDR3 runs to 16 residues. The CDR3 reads CASSQDGTRNTGELFF.

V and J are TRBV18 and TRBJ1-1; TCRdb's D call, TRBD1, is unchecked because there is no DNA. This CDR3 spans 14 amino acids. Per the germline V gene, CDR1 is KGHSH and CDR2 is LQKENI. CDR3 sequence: CASSPGTGQSEAFF. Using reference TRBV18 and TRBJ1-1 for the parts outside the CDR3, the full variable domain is NAGVMQNPRHLVRRRGQEARLRCSPMKGHSHVYWYRQLPEEGLKFMVYLQKENIIDESGMPKERFSAEFPKEGPSILRIQQVVRGDSAAYFCASSPGTGQSEAFFGQGTRLTVV.

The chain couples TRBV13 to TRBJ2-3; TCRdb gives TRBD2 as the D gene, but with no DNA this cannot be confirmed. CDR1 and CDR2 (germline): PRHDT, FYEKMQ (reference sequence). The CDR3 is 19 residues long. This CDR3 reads CASSMWTSGRGTGTDTQYF.

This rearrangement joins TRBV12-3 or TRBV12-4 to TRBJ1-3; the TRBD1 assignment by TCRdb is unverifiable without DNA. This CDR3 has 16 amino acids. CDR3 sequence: CASSPTPAGNGNTIYF.

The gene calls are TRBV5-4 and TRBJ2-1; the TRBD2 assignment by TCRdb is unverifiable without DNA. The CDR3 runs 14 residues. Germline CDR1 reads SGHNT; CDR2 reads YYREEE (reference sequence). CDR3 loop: CASSRAGSGNEQFF.

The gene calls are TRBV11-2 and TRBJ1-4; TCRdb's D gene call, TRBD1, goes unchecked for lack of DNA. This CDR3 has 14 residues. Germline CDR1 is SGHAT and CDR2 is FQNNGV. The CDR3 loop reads CASSPAGRREKLFF. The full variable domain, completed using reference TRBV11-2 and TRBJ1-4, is EAGVAQSPRYKIIEKRQSVAFWCNPISGHATLYWYQQILGQGPKLLIQFQNNGVVDDSQLPKDRFSAERLKGVDSTLKIQPAKLEDSAVYLCASSPAGRREKLFFGSGTQLSVL.

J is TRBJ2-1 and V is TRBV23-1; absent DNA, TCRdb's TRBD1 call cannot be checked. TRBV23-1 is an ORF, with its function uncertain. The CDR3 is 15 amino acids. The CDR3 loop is CASSQSDTPDGEQFF.

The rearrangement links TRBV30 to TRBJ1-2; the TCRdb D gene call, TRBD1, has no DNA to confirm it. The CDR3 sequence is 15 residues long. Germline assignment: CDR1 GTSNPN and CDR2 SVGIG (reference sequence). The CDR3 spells CAWRGWTGFNYGYTF.

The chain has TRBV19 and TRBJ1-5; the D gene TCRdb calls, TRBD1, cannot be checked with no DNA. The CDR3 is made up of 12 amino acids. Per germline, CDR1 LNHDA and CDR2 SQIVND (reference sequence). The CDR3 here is CASSIRTEPQHF. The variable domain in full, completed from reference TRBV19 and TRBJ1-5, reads DGGITQSPKYLFRKEGQNVTLSCEQNLNHDAMYWYRQDPGQGLRLIYYSQIVNDFQKGDIAEGYSVSREKKESFPLTVTSAQKNPTAFYLCASSIRTEPQHFGDGTRLSIL.

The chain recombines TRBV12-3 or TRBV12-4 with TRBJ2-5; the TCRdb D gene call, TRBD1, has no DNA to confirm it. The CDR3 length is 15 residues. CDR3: CASSFQGDRQETQYF.

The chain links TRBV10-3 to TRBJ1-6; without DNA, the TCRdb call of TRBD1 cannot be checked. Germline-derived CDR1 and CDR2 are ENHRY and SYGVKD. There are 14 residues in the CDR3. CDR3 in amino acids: CAIRERDNNSPLHF.